This is a list of T cell receptor beta chains from one sample in a study of cytomegalovirus exposure and HLA in healthy donors. TCRdb keeps only in-frame clones here, not all; method: immunoSEQ multiplex PCR. Counted here are about 150,000 clones, 88% occurring once; the ten biggest clones make up roughly 0.5%. The sequencing input was PBMCs. All receptors derive from a woman aged 35 to 49 in good health and CMV-seronegative. Both conserved end residues are part of each CDR3. D genes are given only for firm matches. Clone size is shown for a subset of rows, as once, few, many or a class of expanded clone.

v_gene,abundance,j_gene,d_gene,CDR3nt,CDR3aa
TRBV15,-,TRBJ2-3,TRBD2,TGTGCCACCAGTCCCAGACTAGCGGGAGAGGTGACGCAGTATTTT,CATSPRLAGEVTQYF
TRBV2,-,TRBJ2-1,TRBD2,TGTGCCAGCGTTGTCGGACTAGCGGGGTACAATGAGCAGTTCTTC,CASVVGLAGYNEQFF
TRBV4-1,-,TRBJ1-2,-,TGCGCCAGCAGCCAAGATCCCAGGGCGTCCTTC,CASSQDPRASF
TRBV28,once,TRBJ2-1,-,TGTGCCAGCAGACTCTTAGGGGGGGTAGACATTCACAATGAGCAGTTCTTC,CASRLLGGVDIHNEQFF
TRBV7-2,-,TRBJ1-5,-,TGTGCCAGCAGCCGCGGGGCAGGGAGCAATCAGCCCCAGCATTTT,CASSRGAGSNQPQHF
TRBV5-4,-,TRBJ2-3,TRBD2,TGTGCCAGCAGCTCCCCCTCTAGCGGGAGGGTGGCAGATACGCAGTATTTT,CASSSPSSGRVADTQYF
TRBV4-1,-,TRBJ2-1,-,TGCGCCAGCAGCCCCCAGGGGGCGGGAGTCAATGAGCAGTTCTTC,CASSPQGAGVNEQFF
TRBV6-1,-,TRBJ2-4,TRBD2,TGTGCCAGCATGTTCGAGCTAGCGGAAAACATTCAGTACTTC,CASMFELAENIQYF
TRBV27,-,TRBJ1-1,TRBD1,TGTGCCAGCAGTTTGATCGCTCTTACGGACAGGGGTAATACTGAAGCTTTCTTT,CASSLIALTDRGNTEAFF
TRBV6-1,-,TRBJ1-1,-,TGTGCCAGCAGTGACCCTCCGGAGGCCACATTGAACACTGAAGCTTTCTTT,CASSDPPEATLNTEAFF
TRBV18,-,TRBJ2-1,TRBD2,TGTGCCAGCTCACCACCGGGAGCGGGGTTCAATGAGCAGTTCTTC,CASSPPGAGFNEQFF
TRBV6-6,-,TRBJ1-4,-,TGTGCCAGCACGTCACCCAGTTTAAATGAAAAACTGTTTTTT,CASTSPSLNEKLFF
TRBV9,-,TRBJ2-7,-,TGTGCCAGCAGCGTAGGTTGGGGCTCCTACGAGCAGTACTTC,CASSVGWGSYEQYF
TRBV5-1,-,TRBJ1-1,TRBD1,TGCGCCAGCAGCACCGGGACAGGGAGCACTGAAGCTTTCTTT,CASSTGTGSTEAFF
TRBV5-1,-,TRBJ2-1,TRBD2,TGCGCCAGCAGCAGACTAGCGGCAGCCTCCTACAATGAGCAGTTCTTC,CASSRLAAASYNEQFF
TRBV2,-,TRBJ2-7,TRBD2,TGTGCCAGCAGTGTACAGCGGGAATACTACGAGCAGTACTTC,CASSVQREYYEQYF
TRBV7-9,few,TRBJ1-1,-,TGTGCCAGCAGCCCCGTTCCCGTTGAAGCTTTCTTT,CASSPVPVEAFF
TRBV5-1,-,TRBJ2-1,-,TGCGCCAGCAGCTGGAAGGGGACTGATAATGAGCAGTTCTTC,CASSWKGTDNEQFF